Given below is one T cell receptor beta chain in context. Its target is not known. 60 Vbeta and 13 Jbeta primers were used in PCR. Profiled with immunoSEQ multiplex PCR; TCRdb holds only in-frame clones, not every one. The table lists about 200,000 clones, more than 80% of them singletons, with 2.9% in the top ten. The CDR3 spans 14 residues. CDR1 is MNHNY and CDR2 is SVGAGI in the germline V gene (reference sequence). Trimming cost V 5 bases and J 5 bases; bases outside gene matches: 7. The record originates from a study of cytomegalovirus exposure and HLA in healthy donors. Overall study: Most donors, more than 80% of a few hundred genotyped, fell in the Caucasian-associated ancestry cluster. Study-wide findings and caveats: Presence/absence comparisons presumed near-even sequencing depth among donors. The classifier reportedly diagnosed cytomegalovirus status with high sensitivity and specificity. Associated with cytomegalovirus, according to the listing, were 150 to 200 TCR beta chains.

Sequencing was performed on PBMCs. The TCR was taken from a man aged 25-45 years in good health and CMV-seronegative. J is TRBJ2-5 and V is TRBV6-6; 8 bases map to TRBD2. DNA for the CDR3: TGTGCCAGCAGTCTCCCGGGGGGGCATGAGACCCAGTACTTC. It codes for CASSLPGGHETQYF.